This record covers a single T cell receptor beta chain. Its target is not known. This record belongs to a study of cytomegalovirus exposure and HLA in healthy donors. General observations from the study: A later analysis reportedly identified an Asian-associated ancestry cluster as carrying fewer N-insertions than the approximately 620-donor mean.

Use of 60 Vbeta and 13 Jbeta primers characterized the PCR. Original processing notes: In a later analysis, 75 million to 95 million unique TCR beta chains included roughly 11 million shared by two or more donors. Using immunoSEQ multiplex PCR, the repertoire was profiled, and TCRdb retains in-frame clones only, with some absent. V, J and clone size are those of that table, while D and trimming were read from the DNA. The sample has 170,000 or so clones, about three quarters seen once. Source material: PBMCs. The TCR comes from a woman in her fifties or sixties in good health and CMV-seropositive.

The chain's CDR3 is CASSQDRDYTF. The CDR3 DNA is TGTGCCAGTAGTCAGGACAGAGACTACACCTTC. The J gene is TRBJ1-2, the V gene TRBV19; weak D call: TRBD1 (6 bases). Germline V CDR1 and CDR2: LNHDA, SQIVND (reference sequence). There are 11 residues in the CDR3. Trimming removed 5 bases from V and 10 bases from J, with 11 bases in between.